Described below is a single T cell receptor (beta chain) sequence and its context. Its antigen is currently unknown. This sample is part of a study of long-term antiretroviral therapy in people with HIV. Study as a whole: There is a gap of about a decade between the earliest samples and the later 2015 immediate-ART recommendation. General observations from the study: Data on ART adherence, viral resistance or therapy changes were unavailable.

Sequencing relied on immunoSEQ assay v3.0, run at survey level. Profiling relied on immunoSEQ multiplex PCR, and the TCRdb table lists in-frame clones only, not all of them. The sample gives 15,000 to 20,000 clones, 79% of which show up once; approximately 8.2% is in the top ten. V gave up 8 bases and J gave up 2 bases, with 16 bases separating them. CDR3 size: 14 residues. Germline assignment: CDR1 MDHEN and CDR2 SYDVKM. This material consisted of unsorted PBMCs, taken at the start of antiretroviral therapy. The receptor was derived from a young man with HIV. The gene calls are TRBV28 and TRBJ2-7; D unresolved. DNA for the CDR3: TGTGCCAGCGAGAAGGATCATCTGGCCTACGAGCAGTACTTC. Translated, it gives CASEKDHLAYEQYF.